The clone carrying this TCR beta chain was counted between two and nine times. This entry belongs to a study of cytomegalovirus exposure and HLA in healthy donors. CDR3 length: 17 residues. The germline CDR1 and CDR2 sequences are SGHRS and YFSETQ. Germline trimming cut 5 bases from V and 4 bases from J; bases unmatched to any gene: 9. The PCR was carried out with 60 Vbeta primers and 13 Jbeta primers. The table came from immunoSEQ multiplex PCR; TCRdb's copy has only in-frame clones and leaves some out. The table has 150,000 to 200,000 clones, more than 65% seen once. Specimen: PBMCs. The TCR was taken from a man aged 18-30 years in good health and CMV-seropositive. The chain couples TRBV5-1 to TRBJ2-2, with 12 nucleotides matching TRBD2. CDR3: CASRQELAGGRTGELFF. The CDR3 DNA reads TGCGCCAGCAGACAAGAACTAGCGGGAGGACGCACCGGGGAGCTGTTTTTT.